Listed here are 5 T cell receptor beta chains from one sample, sequenced in a study of T-cell memory formation after mild COVID-19. TCRdb fed the 5' RACE reads into MiXCR, producing one record per CDR3 protein. This sample has 450,000 to 700,000 distinct CDR3 sequences, with roughly 18% found just once. Sequenced sample: PBMCs or a T cell subset sorted from them (not recorded which). The receptors were sampled from an adult woman who had mild COVID-19 (a few samples of this study predate the infection). Cell type and time point are not known.

This clonotype was seen just once. This chain uses TRBV21-1 with TRBJ1-2; the table's D call of TRBD1 was not tested on the DNA. TRBV21-1 is a pseudogene locus. The CDR3 runs to 14 residues. This CDR3 reads CASSPGQANYGYTF. CDR3 coding DNA: TGTGCCAGCAGCCCCGGACAGGCTAACTATGGCTACACCTTC.

With regard to this clonotype: One junction end does not reproduce the germline sequence, and a read error may be involved. V is TRBV6-6 and J is TRBJ2-7; D remains ambiguous. The germline V gene has CDR1 MNHNY and CDR2 SVGAGI (reference sequence). The length of the CDR3 is 15 residues. The CDR3 region has the DNA TGTGCCAGCAGTTACTCGAACCTGGCCTCCGACGAGCAGTACTTC. As protein: CASSYSNLASDEQYF.

V usage is TRBV24-1 and J usage is TRBJ2-2; D call uncertain. Germline assignment: CDR1 KGHDR and CDR2 SFDVKD. With 2 bases removed from V and 2 bases from J, the gap between germline ends came to 11 bases. This CDR3 has 16 amino acids. The chain's CDR3 is CATSDSAASNTGELFF. CDR3 bases: TGTGCCACCAGTGATTCTGCGGCGTCAAACACCGGGGAGCTGTTTTTT.

The chain has TRBV4-3 and TRBJ2-2; maybe TRBD2 (6 bases). CDR1 and CDR2 (germline): LGHNA, YSLEER. The CDR3 covers 16 residues. V was cut by 1 base and J by 2 bases, with 11 bases left in between. CDR3 DNA: TGCGCCAGCAGCCAAGTGGGCGGGGATAACACCGGGGAGCTGTTTTTT. This encodes CASSQVGGDNTGELFF.

The CDR3 region has the DNA TGTGCCTCGCAGGGTGCCTCTGGAAACACCATATATTTT. As protein: CASQGASGNTIYF. The chain has TRBV24-1 and TRBJ1-3; D perhaps matches TRBD1 (5 bases). V lost 12 bases to trimming and J lost 0 bases, with 11 bases between them. From germline, CDR1 is KGHDR and CDR2 SFDVKD. The CDR3 has 13 residues.